This T cell receptor (beta chain) was documented in a study of T cell responses to AZD1222 COVID-19 vaccine. Findings and limits, study-wide: Targets within unmutated variant regions were reportedly found for nearly half of spike-specific TCRs.

Samples with a second dose at about 4 or about 12 weeks were pooled together. TCRdb's table, derived via immunoSEQ multiplex PCR, lists solely in-frame clones and lacks some. The table includes some 180,000 clones, around nine tenths detected once. Comment on this clone: Antigen unknown.

CDR3 length equals 16 residues. Trimming took off 3 bases at V and 0 bases at J, with 11 bases between the two ends. The germline CDR1 and CDR2 sequences are KGHSH and LQKENI. Sequencing used peripheral blood, obtained 28 days after the second AZD1222 dose. The chain carries TRBV18 and TRBJ1-4, with no clear D. This TCR was recovered from an adult who received the AZD1222 COVID-19 vaccine. The CDR3 region is CASSPSRNPTNEKLFF. The CDR3 DNA reads as TGTGCCAGCTCACCGTCGAGGAACCCAACTAATGAAAAACTGTTTTTT.